Presented here are 17 T cell receptor beta chains from one specimen sequenced in a study of cytomegalovirus exposure and HLA in healthy donors. In the PCR, 60 Vbeta and 13 Jbeta primers were used. Sequencing used immunoSEQ multiplex PCR; TCRdb keeps in-frame clones, though not all of them. Of approximately 190,000 clones listed, about 85% were seen once; the top ten hold about 1.1%. The sequenced sample consisted of PBMCs. These receptors all come from a boy between 2 and 10 years old in good health and CMV-seronegative.

The gene calls are TRBV27 and TRBJ2-7; D may be TRBD1 (6 bases). CDR1 and CDR2 from the germline V gene are MNHEY and SMNVEV (reference sequence). The CDR3 is made up of 13 amino acids. V gave up 6 bases and J gave up 9 bases, with 18 bases separating them. The CDR3: CASSPLDRISQYF. CDR3 bases: TGTGCCAGCAGCCCTCTTGACAGGATTTCGCAGTACTTC.

The chain combines TRBV6-1 with TRBJ1-1; D uncertain. Trimming shortened V by 7 bases and J by 9 bases, and 15 bases separated the two germline ends. This CDR3 region has 12 residues. CDR1 and CDR2 (germline): MNHNS, SASEGT. The CDR3 loop is CASTPSRIQAFF. The CDR3 nucleotides are TGTGCCAGCACCCCGAGCCGTATTCAAGCTTTCTTT.

The gene calls are TRBV4-2 and TRBJ2-2; 9 bases agree with TRBD1. The V segment lost 0 bases and the J segment 4 bases; nucleotides outside the gene matches: 3. Per germline, CDR1 LGHNA and CDR2 YNFKEQ. CDR3 size: 16 residues. The chain's CDR3 is CASSQETGGGTGELFF. For the CDR3, the DNA is TGTGCCAGCAGCCAAGAGACAGGGGGTGGCACCGGGGAGCTGTTTTTT.

The V call is TRBV7-2, the J call TRBJ2-3; no definite D call. This CDR3 has 15 residues. CDR1 and CDR2 from the germline V gene are SGHTA and FQGNSA. With 2 bases removed from V and 1 base from J, the gap between germline ends came to 10 bases. Here the CDR3 reads CASSLSSGGTDTQYF. The CDR3 DNA is TGTGCCAGCAGCTTATCGTCAGGTGGCACAGATACGCAGTATTTT.

This clone was seen only once. The J gene is TRBJ2-5, the V gene TRBV28; TRBD1 matches at 9 bases. The CDR3 loop spans 15 amino acids. Germline values: CDR1 MDHEN, CDR2 SYDVKM. The J segment lost 1 base and the V segment lost 5 bases, leaving 5 bases of the junction unmatched. Here the CDR3 reads CASSVLTGGQETQYF. CDR3 bases: TGTGCCAGCAGTGTATTGACAGGGGGCCAAGAGACCCAGTACTTC.

This clone was picked up a small number of times. This chain links TRBV19 with TRBJ1-5; possibly TRBD1 for D (6 bases). The CDR3 runs 17 residues. V was clipped by 8 bases and J by 2 bases, with 22 bases between them. The germline CDR1 and CDR2 sequences are LNHDA and SQIVND (reference sequence). The CDR3 sequence: CASRPGHGRDGNQPQHF. Written as DNA, the CDR3 is TGTGCCAGTCGCCCGGGACATGGCAGGGATGGCAATCAGCCCCAGCATTTT.

V usage is TRBV5-1 and J usage is TRBJ2-3; 11 positions agree with TRBD2. Germline-derived CDR1 and CDR2 are SGHRS and YFSETQ. With V trimmed by 5 bases and J by 3 bases, 5 bases remained unmatched. The length of the CDR3 is 15 residues. Here the CDR3 DNA reads TGCGCCAGCAGACTGACTAGCGGGGCGACAGATACGCAGTATTTT. Its protein is CASRLTSGATDTQYF.

This clone was picked up one time. The J gene is TRBJ2-1, the V gene TRBV5-1; D gene ambiguous. The CDR3 is 14 amino acids. Germline V gives CDR1 SGHRS, CDR2 YFSETQ. Trimming pared 0 bases from V and 8 bases from J, leaving 12 bases between. In nucleotides, the CDR3 is TGCGCCAGCAGCTTGGAAGTACTCTCGGATGAGCAGTTCTTC. Translated: CASSLEVLSDEQFF.

In its sample, this clone was seen once. This sequence joins TRBV7-2 and TRBJ2-1; TRBD2 agrees at 9 bases. V gave up 1 base and J gave up 4 bases; unmatched junction bases: 2. CDR1 and CDR2 (germline): SGHTA, FQGNSA. The length of the CDR3 is 15 residues. In DNA, the CDR3 is TGTGCCAGCAGCTTAGGAAGCGGGGGGTACAATGAGCAGTTCTTC. Encoded protein: CASSLGSGGYNEQFF.

This clone was detected once. The chain couples TRBV11-2 to TRBJ1-1; TRBD1 agrees at 7 bases. CDR3 size: 14 residues. J gave up 4 bases and V 5 bases, and 7 bases lay outside the gene matches. From germline, CDR1 is SGHAT and CDR2 FQNNGV. CDR3 coding DNA: TGTGCCAGCAGCCGGACAGGCTTGGGCACTGAAGCTTTCTTT. It specifies CASSRTGLGTEAFF. The full variable domain, rest sourced from reference TRBV11-2 and TRBJ1-1, is EAGVAQSPRYKIIEKRQSVAFWCNPISGHATLYWYQQILGQGPKLLIQFQNNGVVDDSQLPKDRFSAERLKGVDSTLKIQPAKLEDSAVYLCASSRTGLGTEAFFGQGTRLTVV.

V gene TRBV10-2 combines with J gene TRBJ1-2, with D maybe TRBD1 (6 bases). Germline V gene sequence: CDR1 WSHSY, CDR2 SAAADI. CDR3 length: 14 amino acids. V was clipped by 2 bases and J by 3 bases, with 10 bases between them. The CDR3 DNA reads as TGCGCCAGCAGTGAGCACAGGGACGACTATGGCTACACCTTC. The encoded protein is CASSEHRDDYGYTF.

The chain uses TRBV10-3 and TRBJ1-1; possible D gene TRBD1, 5 bases. CDR1 is ENHRY, CDR2 SYGVKD, per germline. CDR3 length: 17 amino acids. V dropped 0 bases and J dropped 5 bases, with 19 bases sitting between them. DNA for the CDR3: TGTGCCATCAGTGAGTCGAGACGGGACTTACCGAGGACTGAAGCTTTCTTT. It encodes CAISESRRDLPRTEAFF.

This clone has more than one count but fewer than ten. The rearrangement uses TRBV6-1 and TRBJ1-5; D gene uncertain. The V end was cut by 8 bases, the J end by 0 bases, with 5 bases between. The CDR3 spans 12 residues. Germline V gene lookup returns CDR1 MNHNS and CDR2 SASEGT. CDR3 DNA sequence: TGTGCCAGCCAGTATAGCAATCAGCCCCAGCATTTT. Encoded protein: CASQYSNQPQHF.

The CDR3 coding sequence is TGTGCCAGCTCACCACCTCGTTCGGGGGGCAGGGACACTGAAGCTTTCTTT. It codes for CASSPPRSGGRDTEAFF. The chain links TRBV18 to TRBJ1-1, with D perhaps TRBD1 (6 bases). CDR3 size: 17 residues. V lost 0 bases and J 3 bases, leaving 17 bases between the germline ends. CDR1 is KGHSH and CDR2 is LQKENI in the germline V gene.

As DNA, the CDR3 is TGTGCCATCAGTGACCTACGAGCGAGCTCCTACGAGCAGTACTTC. Its translation is CAISDLRASSYEQYF. The V call is TRBV10-3, the J call TRBJ2-7; no clear D. With 3 bases removed from V and 0 bases from J, the gap between germline ends came to 12 bases. Germline loops: CDR1 ENHRY, CDR2 SYGVKD. The CDR3 extends over 15 amino acids.

The CDR3 spells CASTSDRGTGQPQHF. CDR3 in DNA: TGTGCCAGTACCTCTGACAGGGGCACGGGTCAGCCCCAGCATTTT. This chain joins TRBV19 and TRBJ1-5; 8 bases are a match to TRBD1. Germline V gene lookup returns CDR1 LNHDA and CDR2 SQIVND (reference sequence). CDR3 length: 15 residues. After removal of 7 bases from V and 6 bases from J, the junction contained 11 bases not matched to a gene.

CDR3 sequence: CASSMDREKAGRYEQYF. In DNA, the CDR3 is TGTGCCAGCAGTATGGACAGGGAAAAAGCGGGACGCTACGAGCAGTACTTC. V is TRBV27 and J is TRBJ2-7, with D possibly TRBD1 on 8 matching bases. The germline V and J ends were trimmed by 5 bases and 3 bases, with 23 bases remaining between them. The CDR3 has 17 amino acids. Germline CDR1 reads MNHEY; CDR2 reads SMNVEV (reference sequence).